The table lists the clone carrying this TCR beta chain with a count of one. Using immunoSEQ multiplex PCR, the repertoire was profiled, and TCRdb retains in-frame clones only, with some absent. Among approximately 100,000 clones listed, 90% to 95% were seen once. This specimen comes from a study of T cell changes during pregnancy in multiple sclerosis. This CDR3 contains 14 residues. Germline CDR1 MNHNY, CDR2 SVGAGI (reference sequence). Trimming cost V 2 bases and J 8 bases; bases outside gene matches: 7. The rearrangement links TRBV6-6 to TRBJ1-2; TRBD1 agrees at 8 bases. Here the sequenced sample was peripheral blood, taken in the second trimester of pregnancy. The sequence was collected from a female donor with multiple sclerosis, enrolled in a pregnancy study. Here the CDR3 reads CASSYDRGDRGYTF. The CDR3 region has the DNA TGTGCCAGCAGTTACGACAGGGGAGATCGCGGCTACACCTTC.